The 2 T cell receptor beta chains below were found in one sample sequenced in a study of T cell repertoires in cytomegalovirus infection (dated by TCRdb to about 2019). Taken with the paper, the label for treatment or condition translates to: in vitro stimulation with specific CMV peptide epitopes to enrich CMV-specific T cells. Which antigens these TCRs recognize remains unknown. Sequenced using an Illumina HiSeq 1500. TCRdb cleaned the public reads at Q25 with fastp, built clones with MiXCR and kept in-frame beta chains. Entries that share a CDR3 protein sequence are merged under the most common genes and DNA. Here the sample has some 310,000 distinct CDR3 sequences; around 25% occur a single time. The top ten constitute about 14% of the sample. The input for sequencing was cultured PBMCs, taken from culture after CMV antigen stimulation. Receptor source: a human donor in good health (CMV status not recorded). Some clones in this sample may be carry-over from other donors' samples.

This clonotype showed up just a few times. The chain has TRBV28 and TRBJ1-1, with D tentatively TRBD1 (5 bases). The CDR3 is 12 amino acids. Germline CDR1 is MDHEN and CDR2 is SYDVKM. Trimming took off 10 bases at V and 0 bases at J, with 9 bases between the two ends. CDR3 region: CATGPMNTEAFF. The CDR3 nucleotides are TGTGCCACGGGGCCTATGAACACTGAAGCTTTCTTT.

J is TRBJ2-7 and V is TRBV13; 9 bases fit TRBD1. Germline CDR1 PRHDT, CDR2 FYEKMQ (reference sequence). The CDR3 spans 15 residues. V shed 5 bases, J shed 3 bases, and the junction held 8 bases outside the gene matches. CDR3 in amino acids: CASSRGRQGVYEQYV. CDR3 DNA sequence: TGTGCCAGCAGCCGGGGAAGACAGGGGGTCTACGAGCAGTACGTC.